Sequencing of this TCR beta chain was carried out in a study of human T cells and chemical hapten exposure. Regarding time point: patch test 2, 6 weeks after DPC sensitization. Noted treatment: therapeutic diphenylcyclopropenone sensitization with weekly scalp DPC. The V segment lost 1 base and the J segment 6 bases; nucleotides outside the gene matches: 9. CDR1 and CDR2 from the germline V gene are SQVTM and ANQGSEA. This CDR3 spans 16 amino acids. TCRdb independently ran MiXCR on the RACE reads; one entry per CDR3 protein. The sample lists around 99,000 distinct CDR3 sequences, approximately 10% occurring once.

Sample: whole blood, taken in connection with sensitization to the hapten diphenylcyclopropenone (DPC). V usage is TRBV29-1 and J usage is TRBJ2-1, with TRBD2 matching over 10 bases. The source of this sequence is a man aged 40-49 years with alopecia areata. Some clones in this sample may be carry-over from other donors' samples. In nucleotides, the CDR3 is TGCAGCGTTGAAGTGGGGGCTAGCGGGAGAAGCAATGAGCAGTTCTTC. Its translation: CSVEVGASGRSNEQFF.